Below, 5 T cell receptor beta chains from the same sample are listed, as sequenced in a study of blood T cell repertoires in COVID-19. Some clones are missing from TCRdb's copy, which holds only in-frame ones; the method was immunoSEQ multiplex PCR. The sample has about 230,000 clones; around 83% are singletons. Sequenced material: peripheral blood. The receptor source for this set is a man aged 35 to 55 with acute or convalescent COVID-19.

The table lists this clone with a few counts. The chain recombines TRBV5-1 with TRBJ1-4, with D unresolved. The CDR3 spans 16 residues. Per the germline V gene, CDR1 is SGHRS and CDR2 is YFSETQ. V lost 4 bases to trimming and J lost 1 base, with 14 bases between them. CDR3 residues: CASSRGPWGTNEKLFF. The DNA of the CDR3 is TGCGCCAGCAGCCGAGGGCCGTGGGGAACTAATGAAAAACTGTTTTTT.

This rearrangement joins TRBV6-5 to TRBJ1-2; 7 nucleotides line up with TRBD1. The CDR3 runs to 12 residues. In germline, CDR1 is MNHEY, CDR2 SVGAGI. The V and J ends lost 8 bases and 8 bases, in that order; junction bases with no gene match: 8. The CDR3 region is CASYRLGGGYTF. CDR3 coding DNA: TGTGCCAGCTATAGACTAGGGGGCGGCTACACCTTC.

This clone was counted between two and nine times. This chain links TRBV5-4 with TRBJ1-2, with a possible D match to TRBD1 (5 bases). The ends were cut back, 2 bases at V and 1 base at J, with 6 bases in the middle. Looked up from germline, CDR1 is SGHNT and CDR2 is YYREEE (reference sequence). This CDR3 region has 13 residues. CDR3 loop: CASSLDSNYGYTF. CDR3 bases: TGTGCCAGCAGCTTAGACAGTAACTATGGCTACACCTTC.

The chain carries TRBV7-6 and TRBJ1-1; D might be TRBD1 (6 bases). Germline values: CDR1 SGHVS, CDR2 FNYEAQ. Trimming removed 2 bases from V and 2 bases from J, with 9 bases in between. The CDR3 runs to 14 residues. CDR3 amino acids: CASSLTGTNTEAFF. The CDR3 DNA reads TGTGCCAGCAGCTTAACAGGGACCAACACTGAAGCTTTCTTT.

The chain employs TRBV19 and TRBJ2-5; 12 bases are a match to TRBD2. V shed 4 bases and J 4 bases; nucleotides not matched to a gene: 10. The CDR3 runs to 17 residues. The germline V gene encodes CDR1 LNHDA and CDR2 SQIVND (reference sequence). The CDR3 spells CASSTKKTSGGRETQYF. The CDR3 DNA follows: TGTGCCAGTAGTACGAAAAAAACTAGCGGGGGGAGAGAGACCCAGTACTTC.